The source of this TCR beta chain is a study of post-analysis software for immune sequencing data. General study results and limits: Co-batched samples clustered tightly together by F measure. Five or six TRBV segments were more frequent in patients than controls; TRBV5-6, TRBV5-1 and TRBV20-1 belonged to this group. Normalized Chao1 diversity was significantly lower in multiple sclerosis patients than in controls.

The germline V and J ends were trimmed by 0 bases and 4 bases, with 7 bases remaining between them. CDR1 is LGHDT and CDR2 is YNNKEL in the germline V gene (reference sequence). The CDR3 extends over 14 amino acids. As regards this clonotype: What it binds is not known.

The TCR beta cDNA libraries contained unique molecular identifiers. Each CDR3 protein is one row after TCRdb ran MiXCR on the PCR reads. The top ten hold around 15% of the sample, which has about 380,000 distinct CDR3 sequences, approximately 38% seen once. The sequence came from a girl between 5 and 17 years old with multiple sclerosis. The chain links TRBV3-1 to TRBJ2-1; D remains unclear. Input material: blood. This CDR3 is CASSQEWGYNEQFF. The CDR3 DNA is TGTGCCAGCAGCCAAGAGTGGGGATACAATGAGCAGTTCTTC.